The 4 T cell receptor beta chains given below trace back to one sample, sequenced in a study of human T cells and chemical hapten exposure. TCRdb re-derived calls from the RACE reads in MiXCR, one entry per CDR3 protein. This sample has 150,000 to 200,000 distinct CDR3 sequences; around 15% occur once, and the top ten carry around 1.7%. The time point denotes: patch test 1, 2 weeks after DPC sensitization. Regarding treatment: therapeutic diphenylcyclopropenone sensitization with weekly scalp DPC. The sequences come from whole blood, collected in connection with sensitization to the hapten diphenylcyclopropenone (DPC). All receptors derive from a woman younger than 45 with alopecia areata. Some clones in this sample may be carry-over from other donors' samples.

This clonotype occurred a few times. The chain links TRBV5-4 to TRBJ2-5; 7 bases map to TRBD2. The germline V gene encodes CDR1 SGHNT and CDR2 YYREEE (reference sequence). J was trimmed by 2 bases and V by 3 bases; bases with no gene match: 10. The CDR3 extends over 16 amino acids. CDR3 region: CASSYQTLADQETQYF. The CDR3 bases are TGTGCCAGCAGCTACCAAACGCTAGCGGATCAAGAGACCCAGTACTTC.

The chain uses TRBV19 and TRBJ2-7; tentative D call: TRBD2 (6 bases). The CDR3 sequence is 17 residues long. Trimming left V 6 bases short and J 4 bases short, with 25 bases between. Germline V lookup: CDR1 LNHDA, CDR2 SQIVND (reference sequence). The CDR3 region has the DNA TGTGCCAGTAGCTACAACCACCGGGACTTACATGGATACGAGCAGTACTTC. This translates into CASSYNHRDLHGYEQYF.

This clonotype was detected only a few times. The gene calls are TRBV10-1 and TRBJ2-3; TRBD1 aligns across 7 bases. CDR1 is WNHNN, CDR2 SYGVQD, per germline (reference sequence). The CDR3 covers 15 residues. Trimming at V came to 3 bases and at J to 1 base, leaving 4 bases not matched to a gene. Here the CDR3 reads CASSDGQGGTDTQYF. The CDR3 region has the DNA TGCGCCAGCAGTGACGGGCAGGGGGGCACAGATACGCAGTATTTT.

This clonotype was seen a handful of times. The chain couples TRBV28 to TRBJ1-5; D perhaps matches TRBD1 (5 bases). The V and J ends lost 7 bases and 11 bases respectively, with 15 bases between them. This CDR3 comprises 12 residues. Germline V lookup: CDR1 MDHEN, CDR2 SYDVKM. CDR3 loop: CASTAGGRAQHF. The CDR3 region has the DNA TGTGCCAGCACAGCCGGGGGACGGGCCCAGCATTTT.